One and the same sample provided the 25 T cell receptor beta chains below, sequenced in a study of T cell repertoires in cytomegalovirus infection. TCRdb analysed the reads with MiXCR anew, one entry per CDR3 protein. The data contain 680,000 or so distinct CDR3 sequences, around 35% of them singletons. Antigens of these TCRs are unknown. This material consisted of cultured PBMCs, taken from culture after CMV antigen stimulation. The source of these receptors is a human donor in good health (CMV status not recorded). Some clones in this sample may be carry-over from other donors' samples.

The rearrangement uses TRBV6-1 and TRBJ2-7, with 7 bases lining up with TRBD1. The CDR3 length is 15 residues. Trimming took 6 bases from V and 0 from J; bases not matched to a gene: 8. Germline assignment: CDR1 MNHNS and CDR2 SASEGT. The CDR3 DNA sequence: TGTGCCAGCAGACAAGGACAGGCGGCCTCCTACGAGCAGTACTTC. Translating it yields CASRQGQAASYEQYF.

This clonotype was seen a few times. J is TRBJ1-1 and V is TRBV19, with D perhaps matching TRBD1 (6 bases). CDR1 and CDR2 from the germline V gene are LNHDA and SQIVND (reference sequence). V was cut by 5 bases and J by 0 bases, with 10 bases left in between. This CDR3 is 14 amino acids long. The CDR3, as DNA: TGTGCCAGTAGTGCCACAGGGATGAACACTGAAGCTTTCTTT. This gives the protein CASSATGMNTEAFF.

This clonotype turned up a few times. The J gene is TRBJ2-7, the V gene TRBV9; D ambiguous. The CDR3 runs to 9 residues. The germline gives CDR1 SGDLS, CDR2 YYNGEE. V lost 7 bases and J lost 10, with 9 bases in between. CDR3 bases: TGTGCCAGCGGGGAAGCACAGTACTTC. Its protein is CASGEAQYF.

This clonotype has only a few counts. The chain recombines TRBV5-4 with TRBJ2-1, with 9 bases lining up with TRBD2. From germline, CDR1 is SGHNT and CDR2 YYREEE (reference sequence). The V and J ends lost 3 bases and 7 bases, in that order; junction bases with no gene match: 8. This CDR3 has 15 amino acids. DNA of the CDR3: TGTGCCAGCAGCTCTCCTGGCGGGGGGGAAAATGAGCAGTTCTTC. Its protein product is CASSSPGGGENEQFF.

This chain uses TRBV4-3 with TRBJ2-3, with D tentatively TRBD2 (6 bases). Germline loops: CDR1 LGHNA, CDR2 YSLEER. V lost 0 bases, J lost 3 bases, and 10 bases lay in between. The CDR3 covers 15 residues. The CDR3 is CASSQDLAGTDTQYF. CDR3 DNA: TGCGCCAGCAGCCAAGATCTTGCGGGGACAGATACGCAGTATTTT.

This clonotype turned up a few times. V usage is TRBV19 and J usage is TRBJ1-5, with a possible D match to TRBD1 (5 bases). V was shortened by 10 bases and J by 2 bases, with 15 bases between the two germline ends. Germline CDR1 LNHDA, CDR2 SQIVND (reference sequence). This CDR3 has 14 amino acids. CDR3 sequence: CATQRRGGNQPQHF. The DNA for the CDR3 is TGTGCCACTCAAAGGAGGGGTGGCAATCAGCCCCAGCATTTT. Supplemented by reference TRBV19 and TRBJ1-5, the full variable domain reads DGGITQSPKYLFRKEGQNVTLSCEQNLNHDAMYWYRQDPGQGLRLIYYSQIVNDFQKGDIAEGYSVSREKKESFPLTVTSAQKNPTAFYLCATQRRGGNQPQHFGDGTRLSIL.

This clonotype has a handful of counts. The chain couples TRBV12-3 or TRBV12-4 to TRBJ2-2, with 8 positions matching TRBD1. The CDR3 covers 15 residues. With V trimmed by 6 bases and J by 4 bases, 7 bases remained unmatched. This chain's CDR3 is CASSITTGGTGELFF. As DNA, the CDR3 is TGTGCCAGCAGCATCACAACAGGGGGCACCGGGGAGCTGTTTTTT.

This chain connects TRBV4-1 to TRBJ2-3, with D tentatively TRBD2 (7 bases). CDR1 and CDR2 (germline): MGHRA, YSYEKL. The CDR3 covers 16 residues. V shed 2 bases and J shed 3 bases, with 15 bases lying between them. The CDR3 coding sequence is TGCGCCAGCAGCCAACTACTAGGGGGGGATACAGATACGCAGTATTTT. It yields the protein CASSQLLGGDTDTQYF.

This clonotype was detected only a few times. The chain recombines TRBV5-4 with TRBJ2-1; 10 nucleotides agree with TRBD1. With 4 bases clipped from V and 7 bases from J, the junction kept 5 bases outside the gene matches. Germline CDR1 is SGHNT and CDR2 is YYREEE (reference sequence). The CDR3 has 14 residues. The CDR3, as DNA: TGTGCCAGCAGCCTACCGGGACAGGGGAATGAGCAGTTCTTC. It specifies CASSLPGQGNEQFF.

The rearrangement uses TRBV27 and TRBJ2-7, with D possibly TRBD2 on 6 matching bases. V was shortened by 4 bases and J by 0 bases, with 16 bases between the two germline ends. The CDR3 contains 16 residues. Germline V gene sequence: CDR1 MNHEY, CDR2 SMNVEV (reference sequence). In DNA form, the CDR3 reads TGTGCCAGCAGTTCGAGGTCGGGAGTGCCCTCCTACGAGCAGTACTTC. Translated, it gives CASSSRSGVPSYEQYF.

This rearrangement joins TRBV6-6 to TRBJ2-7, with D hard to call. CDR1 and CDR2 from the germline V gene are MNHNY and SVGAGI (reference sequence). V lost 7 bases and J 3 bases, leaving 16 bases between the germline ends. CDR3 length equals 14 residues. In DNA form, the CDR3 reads TGTGCCAGCACCCTTACCCAGTTAAACTACGAGCAGTACTTC. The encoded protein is CASTLTQLNYEQYF.

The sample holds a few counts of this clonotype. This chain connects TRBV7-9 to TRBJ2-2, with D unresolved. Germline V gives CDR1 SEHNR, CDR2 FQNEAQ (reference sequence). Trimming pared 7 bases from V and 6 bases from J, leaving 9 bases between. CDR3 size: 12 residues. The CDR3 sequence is CASTFRAGELFF. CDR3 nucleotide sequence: TGTGCCAGCACCTTCAGAGCCGGGGAGCTGTTTTTT. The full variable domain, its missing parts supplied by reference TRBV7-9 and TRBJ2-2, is DTGVSQNPRHKITKRGQNVTFRCDPISEHNRLYWYRQTLGQGPEFLTYFQNEAQLEKSRLLSDRFSAERPKGSFSTLEIQRTEQGDSAMYLCASTFRAGELFFGEGSRLTVL.

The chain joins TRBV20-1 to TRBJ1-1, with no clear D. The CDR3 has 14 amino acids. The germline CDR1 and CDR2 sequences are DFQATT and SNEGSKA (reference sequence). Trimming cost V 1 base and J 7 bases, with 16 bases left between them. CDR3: CSARASVGSGEAFF. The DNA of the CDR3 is TGCAGTGCTAGAGCGTCGGTCGGAAGCGGTGAAGCTTTCTTT.

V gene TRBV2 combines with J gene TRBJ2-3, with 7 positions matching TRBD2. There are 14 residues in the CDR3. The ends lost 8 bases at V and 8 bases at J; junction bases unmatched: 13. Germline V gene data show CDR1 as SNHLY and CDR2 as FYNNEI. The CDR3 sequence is CASSVGGGDLTQYF. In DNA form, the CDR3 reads TGTGCCAGCTCGGTAGGCGGGGGAGACCTTACGCAGTATTTT.

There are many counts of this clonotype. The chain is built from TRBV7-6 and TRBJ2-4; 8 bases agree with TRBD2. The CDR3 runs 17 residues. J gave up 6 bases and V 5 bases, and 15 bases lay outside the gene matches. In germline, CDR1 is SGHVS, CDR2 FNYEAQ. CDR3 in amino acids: CASSPRMREVALNIQYF. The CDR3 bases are TGTGCCAGCAGCCCTCGGATGCGGGAGGTCGCGTTAAACATTCAGTACTTC.

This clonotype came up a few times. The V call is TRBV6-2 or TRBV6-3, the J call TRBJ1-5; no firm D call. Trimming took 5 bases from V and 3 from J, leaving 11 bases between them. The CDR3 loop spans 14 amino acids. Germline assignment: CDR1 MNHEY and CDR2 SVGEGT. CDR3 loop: CASSIGRHNQPQHF. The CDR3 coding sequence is TGTGCCAGCAGTATCGGACGGCACAATCAGCCCCAGCATTTT.

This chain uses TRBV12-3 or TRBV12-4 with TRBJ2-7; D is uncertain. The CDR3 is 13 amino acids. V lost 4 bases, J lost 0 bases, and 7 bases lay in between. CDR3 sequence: CASSWLDSYEQYF. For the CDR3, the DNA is TGTGCCAGCAGTTGGTTAGACTCCTACGAGCAGTACTTC.

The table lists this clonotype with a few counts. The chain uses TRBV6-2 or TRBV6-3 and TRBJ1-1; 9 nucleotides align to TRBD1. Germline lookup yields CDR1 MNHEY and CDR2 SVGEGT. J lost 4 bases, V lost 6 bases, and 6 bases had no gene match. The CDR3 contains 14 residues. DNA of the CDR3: TGTGCCAGCAGAAACAGGGGGCGGAGCACTGAAGCTTTCTTT. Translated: CASRNRGRSTEAFF.

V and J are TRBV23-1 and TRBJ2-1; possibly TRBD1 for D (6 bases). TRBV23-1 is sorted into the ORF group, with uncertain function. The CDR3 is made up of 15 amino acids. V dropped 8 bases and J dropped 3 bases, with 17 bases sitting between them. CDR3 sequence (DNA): TGCGCCAGCTCCCCGGACAGCCTAAACTACAATGAGCAGTTCTTC. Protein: CASSPDSLNYNEQFF.

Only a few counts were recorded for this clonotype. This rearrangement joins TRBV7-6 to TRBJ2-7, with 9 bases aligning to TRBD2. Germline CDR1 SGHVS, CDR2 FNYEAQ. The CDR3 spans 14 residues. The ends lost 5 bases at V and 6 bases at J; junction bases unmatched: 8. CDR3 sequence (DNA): TGTGCCAGCAGCCTCACCGGGACTAGCACCGAGCAGTACTTC. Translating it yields CASSLTGTSTEQYF.

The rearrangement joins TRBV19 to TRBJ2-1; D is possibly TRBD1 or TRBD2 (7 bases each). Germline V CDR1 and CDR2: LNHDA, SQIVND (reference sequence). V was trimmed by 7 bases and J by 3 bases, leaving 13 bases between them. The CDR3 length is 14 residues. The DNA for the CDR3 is TGTGCCAGTACCAGGGGGGGGAGCTACAATGAGCAGTTCTTC. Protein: CASTRGGSYNEQFF.

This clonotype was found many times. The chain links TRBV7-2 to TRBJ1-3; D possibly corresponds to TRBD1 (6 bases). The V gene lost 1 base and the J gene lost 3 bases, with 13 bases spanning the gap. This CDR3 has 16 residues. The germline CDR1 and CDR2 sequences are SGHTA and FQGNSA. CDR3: CASSLVVRGSGNTIYF. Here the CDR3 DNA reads TGTGCCAGCAGCTTAGTAGTCAGGGGCAGTGGAAACACCATATATTTT.

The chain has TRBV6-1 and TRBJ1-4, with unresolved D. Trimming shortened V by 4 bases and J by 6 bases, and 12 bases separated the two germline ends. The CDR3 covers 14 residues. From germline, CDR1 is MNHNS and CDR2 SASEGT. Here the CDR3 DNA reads TGTGCCAGCAGTGGCACGGGAAGGGATGAAAAACTGTTTTTT. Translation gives CASSGTGRDEKLFF.

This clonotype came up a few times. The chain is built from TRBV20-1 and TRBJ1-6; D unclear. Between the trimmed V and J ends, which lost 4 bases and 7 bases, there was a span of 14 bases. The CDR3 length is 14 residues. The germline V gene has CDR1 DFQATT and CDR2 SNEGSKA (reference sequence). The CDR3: CSATAYRFNSPLHF. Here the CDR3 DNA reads TGCAGTGCTACCGCATATAGGTTCAATTCACCCCTCCACTTT.

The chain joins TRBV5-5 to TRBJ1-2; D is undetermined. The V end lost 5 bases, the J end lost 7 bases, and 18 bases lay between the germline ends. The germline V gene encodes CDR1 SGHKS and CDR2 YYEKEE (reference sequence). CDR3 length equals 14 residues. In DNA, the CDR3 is TGTGCCAGCAGGACCGGGAGACAACCATCTGGCTACACCTTC. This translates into CASRTGRQPSGYTF.